This TCR beta chain was found in a study of CD8 T cells in Susac syndrome. Study summary: Among sequenced Susac syndrome patients, over five had active disease and eight or nine were in remission. When blood was drawn, the patients with Susac syndrome were therapy-naive, on corticosteroids, or on intravenous immunoglobulin alone.

General study findings and limits: Clonal expansion did not appear in Susac syndrome CD4+ T cell repertoires.

RNA in amounts of 0.5 to 1 ug was reverse transcribed with random hexamers. The method of amplification for TCR beta CDR3 was immunoSEQ multiplex PCR, covering 54 Vbeta and 13 Jbeta. TCRdb processed the immunoSEQ multiplex PCR reads anew with MiXCR; each CDR3 protein has one entry. The table includes over 150,000 distinct CDR3 sequences, roughly 94% detected once. Concerning this clonotype itself: Antigen specificity is unknown.

The ends were cut back, 7 bases at V and 3 bases at J, with 13 bases in the middle. Germline CDR1 MDHEN, CDR2 SYDVKM. There are 13 residues in the CDR3. The chain joins TRBV28 to TRBJ2-7; D call uncertain. The TCR comes from a human donor with Susac syndrome. The sequenced material came from CD4+ T cells from PBMCs. This chain's CDR3 is CASNEVRNYEQYF. The DNA for the CDR3 is TGTGCCAGCAACGAGGTCAGGAACTACGAGCAGTACTTC.